The TCR beta chain under discussion was sequenced for a study of blood T cell repertoires in COVID-19. Whole-study context: The United States, Italy and Spain supplied acute and convalescent COVID-19 samples. T cells, B-cell-depleted T cells, or PBMCs provided the cDNA or gDNA that served as material.

Authors' analysis steps: Reference gene primer amplification in the assay estimated nucleated cell counts. The assay was immunoSEQ multiplex PCR, and TCRdb's table has in-frame clones only and misses some. The D gene and trimming were derived from the DNA, and the V and J assignments and clone size from that table. The repertoire holds some 490,000 clones, with approximately 83% as singletons. CDR1 SEHNR and CDR2 FQNEAQ come from the germline V gene (reference sequence). Trimming removed 4 bases from V and 1 base from J, with 14 bases in between. The CDR3 has 15 amino acids. This clone was counted only a few times.

The rearrangement links TRBV7-9 to TRBJ2-7; D may be TRBD1 (5 bases). The sequenced sample consisted of peripheral blood. This TCR derives from a human donor in a cohort sampled during active COVID-19. CDR3 region: CASSSHRNSSYEQYF. CDR3 coding DNA: TGTGCCAGCAGCTCGCACAGGAATTCGTCCTACGAGCAGTACTTC.